The 30 T cell receptor beta chains listed next were all sequenced from one sample in a study of CD8 T cells in ankylosing spondylitis (TCRdb year 2017). Receptor amplification or capture employed 5' RACE. Instrument used: Illumina HiSeq 2500. Using fastp trimming at Q25 and MiXCR clonotype assembly, TCRdb reanalyzed the public sequencing data and kept in-frame beta chains. A single entry per CDR3 protein holds the most common genes and DNA from its merged rows. The sample table holds 85,000 to 90,000 distinct CDR3 sequences, of which around 25% were seen once. Roughly three fifths of the sample is taken by the ten largest. Sequenced input: blood, either unsorted or a sorted T cell fraction (not recorded which). The receptors derive from a male donor with ankylosing spondylitis or in good health (not recorded which).

This clonotype has only a few counts. V is TRBV24-1 and J is TRBJ1-1, with D unclear. The CDR3 consists of 13 residues. Deletions cut 3 bases from V and 1 base from J, with 5 bases between. Germline CDR1 reads KGHDR; CDR2 reads SFDVKD. The CDR3 reads CATSDTPNTEAFF. The CDR3 nucleotides read TGTGCCACCAGTGATACACCGAACACTGAAGCTTTCTTT.

The V gene is TRBV2, the J gene TRBJ2-3, with D uncertain. V lost 8 bases and J 3 bases, leaving 12 bases between the germline ends. Germline V gene data show CDR1 as SNHLY and CDR2 as FYNNEI. This CDR3 has 13 residues. CDR3 DNA sequence: TGTGCCAGCCGGACGGACGGAACAGATACGCAGTATTTT. It translates to CASRTDGTDTQYF.

The V and J genes are TRBV28 and TRBJ1-1; D is unclear. The CDR3 runs to 13 residues. Germline values: CDR1 MDHEN, CDR2 SYDVKM. Trimming took off 7 bases at V and 2 bases at J, with 11 bases between the two ends. The CDR3 nucleotides are TGTGCCAGCAACGACTTGGGAAACACTGAAGCTTTCTTT. Protein: CASNDLGNTEAFF. The full variable domain, completed using reference TRBV28 and TRBJ1-1, is DVKVTQSSRYLVKRTGEKVFLECVQDMDHENMFWYRQDPGLGLRLIYFSYDVKMKEKGDIPEGYSVSREKKERFSLILESASTNQTSMYLCASNDLGNTEAFFGQGTRLTVV.

J is TRBJ1-2 and V is TRBV5-1, with TRBD1 matching over 7 bases. In germline, CDR1 is SGHRS, CDR2 YFSETQ. J was trimmed by 2 bases and V by 0 bases; bases with no gene match: 4. This CDR3 has 15 amino acids. CDR3 coding DNA: TGCGCCAGCAGCTTGGAGGTGACAGGGAACTATGGCTACACCTTC. This sequence encodes CASSLEVTGNYGYTF.

This chain connects TRBV5-1 to TRBJ2-1, with D possibly matching TRBD1 (5 bases). Per germline, CDR1 SGHRS and CDR2 YFSETQ. V was clipped by 4 bases and J by 6 bases, with 11 bases between them. The CDR3 loop spans 13 amino acids. As DNA, the CDR3 is TGCGCCAGCAGCATACGACAGTCCAATGAGCAGTTCTTC. Its translation: CASSIRQSNEQFF.

V and J are TRBV28 and TRBJ2-5; D might be TRBD2 (6 bases). The CDR3 is made up of 17 amino acids. Trimming removed 6 bases from V and 3 bases from J, with 23 bases in between. Per the germline V gene, CDR1 is MDHEN and CDR2 is SYDVKM. CDR3 bases: TGTGCCAGCAGCCCTGGGACTTTGCCGAGGGGTGAAGAGACCCAGTACTTC. Translating it yields CASSPGTLPRGEETQYF.

The table lists this clonotype with a few counts. V gene TRBV5-5 combines with J gene TRBJ2-1, with 8 bases aligning to TRBD2. Germline V gene lookup returns CDR1 SGHKS and CDR2 YYEKEE (reference sequence). The junction had 12 bases not matched to a gene; V was cut back by 2 bases and J by 5 bases. The CDR3 has 17 amino acids. The CDR3 sequence: CASSFNVGRARDNEQFF. CDR3 bases: TGTGCCAGCAGCTTTAACGTCGGGAGGGCTCGGGACAATGAGCAGTTCTTC.

This clonotype was counted only a few times. The V and J genes are TRBV5-5 and TRBJ1-2; the D gene is possibly TRBD1 (5 bases). CDR3 length: 14 residues. Germline CDR1 is SGHKS and CDR2 is YYEKEE (reference sequence). Trimming removed 0 bases from V and 9 bases from J, with 15 bases in between. CDR3 sequence: CASSLASRVSSYTF. The CDR3 region has the DNA TGTGCCAGCAGCTTGGCCTCCAGGGTGTCTAGCTACACCTTC.

This clonotype was observed a few times. The chain has TRBV20-1 and TRBJ2-2, with 7 bases that match TRBD2. The V gene end was trimmed by 0 bases and the J gene end by 4 bases; junction bases not matched to a gene: 8. CDR3 length: 16 residues. Germline V lookup: CDR1 DFQATT, CDR2 SNEGSKA (reference sequence). The CDR3 reads CSARDQGGRGTGELFF. The CDR3 coding sequence is TGCAGTGCTAGAGATCAGGGAGGGAGGGGCACCGGGGAGCTGTTTTTT.

V gene TRBV19 combines with J gene TRBJ2-7; D is unclear. The germline gives CDR1 LNHDA, CDR2 SQIVND (reference sequence). Trimming took off 6 bases at V and 8 bases at J, with 14 bases between the two ends. This CDR3 region has 12 residues. The CDR3 nucleotides read TGTGCCAGTAGCCATGCTCGTCACCAGCAGTACTTC. Translation gives CASSHARHQQYF.

The gene calls are TRBV29-1 and TRBJ1-1, with D perhaps TRBD1 (5 bases). The CDR3 is 14 amino acids. V was pared by 3 bases and J by 2 bases, with 13 bases between. Per the germline V gene, CDR1 is SQVTM and CDR2 is ANQGSEA. This chain's CDR3 is CSVEPGGSNTEAFF. DNA of the CDR3: TGCAGCGTTGAGCCGGGGGGGTCAAACACTGAAGCTTTCTTT.

This clonotype was detected a few times. This chain links TRBV29-1 with TRBJ2-2; 8 nucleotides line up with TRBD2. The CDR3 covers 17 residues. Germline CDR1 and CDR2: SQVTM and ANQGSEA. The junction had 17 bases not matched to a gene; V was cut back by 7 bases and J by 4 bases. This chain's CDR3 is CSATGRFGGGTTGELFF. DNA of the CDR3: TGCAGCGCCACGGGACGATTTGGCGGGGGGACCACCGGGGAGCTGTTTTTT.

The chain recombines TRBV20-1 with TRBJ1-1; 8 bases agree with TRBD1. This CDR3 region has 13 residues. CDR1 DFQATT and CDR2 SNEGSKA come from the germline V gene (reference sequence). V lost 1 base, J lost 4 bases, and 2 bases stayed unmatched. CDR3 in DNA: TGCAGTGCTAGAGTGACAGGGGTCACTGAAGCTTTCTTT. Translating gives CSARVTGVTEAFF.

The chain carries TRBV29-1 and TRBJ1-4; D gene ambiguous. This CDR3 spans 10 amino acids. CDR1 SQVTM and CDR2 ANQGSEA come from the germline V gene. Deletions cut 6 bases from V and 5 bases from J, with 4 bases between. For the CDR3, the DNA is TGCAGCGTGCGGAATGAAAAACTGTTTTTT. It is translated as CSVRNEKLFF.

The J gene is TRBJ2-7, the V gene TRBV18; D may be TRBD2 (5 bases). V was shortened by 0 bases and J by 5 bases, with 11 bases between the two germline ends. CDR3 length: 14 amino acids. Germline V gene lookup returns CDR1 KGHSH and CDR2 LQKENI. The CDR3 sequence is CASSPPAGGHEQYF. The CDR3 nucleotides read TGTGCCAGCTCACCACCCGCGGGCGGACACGAGCAGTACTTC.

This clonotype occurred a few times. The rearrangement joins TRBV7-2 to TRBJ2-1; 9 bases are shared with TRBD2. The CDR3 loop spans 16 amino acids. CDR1 and CDR2 (germline): SGHTA, FQGNSA. The ends lost 4 bases at V and 3 bases at J; junction bases unmatched: 7. Written as DNA, the CDR3 is TGTGCCAGCAGCTCGCCCGGGACTAGCATCTACAATGAGCAGTTCTTC. Residues: CASSSPGTSIYNEQFF. The full variable domain, in which reference TRBV7-2 and TRBJ2-1 provide the parts outside the CDR3, is GAGVSQSPSNKVTEKGKDVELRCDPISGHTALYWYRQSLGQGLEFLIYFQGNSAPDKSGLPSDRFSAERTGGSVSTLTIQRTQQEDSAVYLCASSSPGTSIYNEQFFGPGTRLTVL.

V gene TRBV20-1 combines with J gene TRBJ2-2; possibly TRBD1 for D (6 bases). V dropped 0 bases and J dropped 2 bases, with 16 bases sitting between them. Germline lookup yields CDR1 DFQATT and CDR2 SNEGSKA (reference sequence). CDR3 size: 17 residues. The chain's CDR3 is CSARDKKQGSNTGELFF. The CDR3 nucleotides read TGCAGTGCTAGAGATAAGAAACAGGGAAGTAACACCGGGGAGCTGTTTTTT.

The gene calls are TRBV28 and TRBJ2-7, with D maybe TRBD2 (6 bases). Trimming took 6 bases from V and 4 from J, leaving 19 bases between them. This CDR3 has 15 residues. CDR1 and CDR2 (germline): MDHEN, SYDVKM. The CDR3 loop is CASSRTRGWGYEQYV. The CDR3 DNA is TGTGCCAGCAGCCGAACCCGGGGGTGGGGATACGAGCAGTACGTC.

Note on this clonotype: This may come from a read error, since a much larger clone is one base off. The genes are TRBV20-1 and TRBJ2-1, with D perhaps TRBD1 or TRBD2 (5 bases each). V was trimmed by 6 bases and J by 8 bases, leaving 20 bases between them. CDR1 is DFQATT, CDR2 SNEGSKA, per germline (reference sequence). The CDR3 has 14 residues. The CDR3 here is CSAVRDQSGHEQFF. CDR3 sequence (DNA): TGCAGTGCAGTCCGGGACCAATCCGGCCATGAGCAGTTCTTC.

This clonotype was counted a few times. This chain joins TRBV4-1 and TRBJ2-5; TRBD2 agrees at 13 bases. The trim removed 4 bases at V and 4 bases at J, leaving 3 bases unmatched. Per germline, CDR1 MGHRA and CDR2 YSYEKL. The CDR3 loop spans 15 amino acids. The CDR3 reads CASSPRLAGGETQYF. Here the CDR3 DNA reads TGCGCCAGCAGCCCCAGACTAGCGGGAGGAGAGACCCAGTACTTC.

This clonotype was seen only a few times. The chain has TRBV6-5 and TRBJ2-5, with 12 bases aligning to TRBD2. V lost 0 bases and J lost 3; bases outside the gene matches: 2. This CDR3 is 16 amino acids long. Germline CDR1 and CDR2: MNHEY and SVGAGI. Written as DNA, the CDR3 is TGTGCCAGCAGTTACTCGGCTAGCGGGGGGGAAGAGACCCAGTACTTC. It yields the protein CASSYSASGGEETQYF.

The rearrangement joins TRBV7-2 to TRBJ2-1, with a possible D match to TRBD2 (6 bases). Germline lookup yields CDR1 SGHTA and CDR2 FQGNSA. The CDR3 has 15 residues. Trimming took 1 base from V and 4 from J, leaving 11 bases between them. CDR3 nucleotide sequence: TGTGCCAGCAGCTTAGAGCTAGCGACGTACAATGAGCAGTTCTTC. Its protein is CASSLELATYNEQFF.

This clonotype was counted between two and nine times. The J gene is TRBJ1-3, the V gene TRBV7-2, with no clear D. The germline V gene has CDR1 SGHTA and CDR2 FQGNSA. The CDR3 sequence is 13 residues long. Trimming took off 1 base at V and 4 bases at J, with 5 bases between the two ends. The CDR3 here is CASSLEQGNTIYF. As DNA, the CDR3 is TGTGCCAGCAGCTTAGAACAGGGAAACACCATATATTTT.

In its sample, this clonotype was seen many times. The rearrangement joins TRBV7-6 to TRBJ2-3; D is possibly TRBD2 (6 bases). The CDR3 extends over 18 amino acids. Germline V CDR1 and CDR2: SGHVS, FNYEAQ. Between the trimmed V and J ends, which lost 5 bases and 4 bases, there was a span of 25 bases. The CDR3 sequence: CASSLTPGVELGADTQYF. CDR3 DNA: TGTGCCAGCAGCCTAACCCCGGGGGTTGAGCTTGGCGCAGATACGCAGTATTTT.

This clonotype came up a few times. The rearrangement links TRBV28 to TRBJ2-1; D might be TRBD2 (7 bases). V lost 5 bases to trimming and J lost 1 base, with 21 bases between them. The germline V gene encodes CDR1 MDHEN and CDR2 SYDVKM. This CDR3 region has 18 residues. CDR3 coding DNA: TGTGCCAGCAGTCCAAGATTCTCCGCGGGGGCGTCCTACAATGAGCAGTTCTTC. Its protein product is CASSPRFSAGASYNEQFF.

V is TRBV7-2 and J is TRBJ2-1; D gene uncertain. Germline V gene data show CDR1 as SGHTA and CDR2 as FQGNSA. Trimming removed 6 bases at V and 1 base at J, with 19 bases between. CDR3 length: 17 residues. In DNA, the CDR3 is TGTGCCAGCAGGCCCCTCCTAGATGCTCATTCCTACAATGAGCAGTTCTTC. This translates into CASRPLLDAHSYNEQFF. The full variable domain, with the rest looked up from reference TRBV7-2 and TRBJ2-1, is GAGVSQSPSNKVTEKGKDVELRCDPISGHTALYWYRQSLGQGLEFLIYFQGNSAPDKSGLPSDRFSAERTGGSVSTLTIQRTQQEDSAVYLCASRPLLDAHSYNEQFFGPGTRLTVL.

This chain uses TRBV15 with TRBJ2-7, with 14 bases fitting TRBD2. The CDR3 contains 18 residues. V trimming: 0 bases; J trimming: 1 base; junction bases outside the gene matches: 5. Germline assignment: CDR1 LNHNV and CDR2 YYDKDF (reference sequence). In nucleotides, the CDR3 is TGTGCCACCAGCAGAGATCGACTAGCGGGAGGGAGTTCCTACGAGCAGTACTTC. It translates to CATSRDRLAGGSSYEQYF.

The chain couples TRBV5-1 to TRBJ2-3; D unclear. The CDR3 covers 17 residues. V was trimmed by 2 bases and J by 3 bases, leaving 19 bases between them. CDR1 and CDR2 from the germline V gene are SGHRS and YFSETQ. In nucleotides, the CDR3 is TGCGCCAGCAGCTTTCCGGTAGGGTCCCAAGAGACAGATACGCAGTATTTT. Its translation is CASSFPVGSQETDTQYF.

The J gene is TRBJ1-6, the V gene TRBV5-6, with D unresolved. V shed 1 base and J shed 7 bases, with 12 bases lying between them. The CDR3 sequence is 15 residues long. Germline V lookup: CDR1 SGHDT, CDR2 YYEEEE. CDR3 protein: CASSLLIDGNSPLHF. CDR3 coding DNA: TGTGCCAGCAGCTTGTTAATAGATGGAAATTCACCCCTCCACTTT.

J is TRBJ1-4 and V is TRBV7-8; D is uncertain. The CDR3 is made up of 12 amino acids. With 8 bases removed from V and 2 bases from J, the gap between germline ends came to 6 bases. CDR1 SGHVS and CDR2 FQNEAQ come from the germline V gene. CDR3 sequence: CASSVTNEKLFF. The CDR3 DNA reads as TGTGCCAGCTCCGTGACTAATGAAAAACTGTTTTTT.